Shown below are 17 T cell receptor beta chains from a single sample sequenced in a study of cytomegalovirus exposure and HLA in healthy donors. Assay: immunoSEQ multiplex PCR; the TCRdb copy retains only in-frame clones and omits some. Found here are approximately 50,000 clones, around 90% of them singletons; the top ten hold under 8.5%. The specimen was PBMCs. The receptors stem from a woman younger than 45 in good health and CMV-seronegative.

The chain has TRBV28 and TRBJ1-2, with no clear D. CDR1 and CDR2 from the germline V gene are MDHEN and SYDVKM. This CDR3 is built from 12 residues. V lost 7 bases to trimming and J lost 8 bases, with 14 bases between them. CDR3 loop: CASKYADYGYTF. Written as DNA, the CDR3 is TGTGCCAGCAAATATGCGGATTACGGCTACACCTTC.

The DNA for the CDR3 is TGCGCCAGCGGACTTTCGACAGGCATAGGAGCTTTCTTT. Translated: CASGLSTGIGAFF. J is TRBJ1-1 and V is TRBV4-1, with a tentative D call TRBD1 (6 bases). Between the trimmed V and J ends, which lost 8 bases and 10 bases, there was a span of 20 bases. Germline V gene sequence: CDR1 MGHRA, CDR2 YSYEKL. This CDR3 spans 13 amino acids.

This clone was detected a few times. The chain couples TRBV19 to TRBJ2-7, with 11 positions matching TRBD2. CDR3 length equals 14 residues. The junction had 3 bases not matched to a gene; V was cut back by 6 bases and J by 2 bases. Per germline, CDR1 LNHDA and CDR2 SQIVND (reference sequence). CDR3: CASSGSGRAYEQYF. CDR3 bases: TGTGCCAGTAGCGGTAGCGGGAGGGCCTACGAGCAGTACTTC.

This chain joins TRBV5-4 and TRBJ1-1; D remains ambiguous. The CDR3 has 13 amino acids. V lost 1 base and J lost 0, with 4 bases in between. Germline loops: CDR1 SGHNT, CDR2 YYREEE (reference sequence). The CDR3 DNA sequence: TGTGCCAGCAGCTTGACACTGAACACTGAAGCTTTCTTT. Translating gives CASSLTLNTEAFF. The full variable domain, in which reference TRBV5-4 and TRBJ1-1 provide the parts outside the CDR3, is ETGVTQSPTHLIKTRGQQVTLRCSSQSGHNTVSWYQQALGQGPQFIFQYYREEENGRGNFPPRFSGLQFPNYSSELNVNALELDDSALYLCASSLTLNTEAFFGQGTRLTVV.

The chain joins TRBV7-9 to TRBJ1-2; a weak D match, TRBD1 (6 bases). CDR1 SEHNR and CDR2 FQNEAQ come from the germline V gene (reference sequence). The CDR3 runs 13 residues. With 7 bases removed from V and 6 bases from J, the gap between germline ends came to 15 bases. CDR3 DNA: TGTGCCAGCACACAATTACAGGGACATGGCTACACCTTC. This gives the protein CASTQLQGHGYTF.

The V gene is TRBV29-1, the J gene TRBJ2-5, with 8 bases identical to TRBD1. V lost 4 bases and J lost 3; bases outside the gene matches: 4. The CDR3 covers 13 residues. Germline CDR1 is SQVTM and CDR2 is ANQGSEA. The DNA of the CDR3 is TGCAGCGTTGGGACAGGGCTAAAAGAGACCCAGTACTTC. Residues: CSVGTGLKETQYF.

The chain uses TRBV6-6 and TRBJ2-7, with TRBD1 matching 8 bases. This CDR3 has 14 amino acids. Unmatched junction bases numbered 7, after V lost 7 bases and J lost 2 bases. Germline-derived CDR1 and CDR2 are MNHNY and SVGAGI (reference sequence). In DNA, the CDR3 is TGTGCCAGCAATCCCGGGACAGGAGCCTACGAGCAGTACTTC. Encoded protein: CASNPGTGAYEQYF.

The chain combines TRBV27 with TRBJ1-5; tentatively, D is TRBD1 (5 bases). The CDR3 length is 15 residues. CDR1 and CDR2 (germline): MNHEY, SMNVEV (reference sequence). Trimming took 6 bases from V and 0 from J, leaving 12 bases between them. The CDR3 sequence is CASSPRQNSNQPQHF. The DNA of the CDR3 is TGTGCCAGCAGCCCCCGACAGAATAGCAATCAGCCCCAGCATTTT.

The chain combines TRBV29-1 with TRBJ2-3; 9 nucleotides line up with TRBD2. In germline, CDR1 is SQVTM, CDR2 ANQGSEA. This CDR3 contains 14 residues. J was trimmed by 4 bases and V by 4 bases; bases with no gene match: 6. The CDR3 region is CSVVLAGVPDTQYF. CDR3 in DNA: TGCAGCGTTGTATTAGCGGGAGTACCAGATACGCAGTATTTT.

The chain carries TRBV5-1 and TRBJ2-7; no definite D call. V was shortened by 6 bases and J by 0 bases, with 10 bases between the two germline ends. CDR1 and CDR2 from the germline V gene are SGHRS and YFSETQ. There are 13 residues in the CDR3. The CDR3 here is CASTDLSSYEQYF. For the CDR3, the DNA is TGCGCCAGCACCGATTTGAGCTCCTACGAGCAGTACTTC.

The chain is built from TRBV10-1 and TRBJ2-3; 8 bases match TRBD2. The CDR3 is 16 amino acids. The V gene's germline CDR1 is WNHNN and CDR2 SYGVQD (reference sequence). Germline trimming cut 2 bases from V and 2 bases from J; bases unmatched to any gene: 6. The CDR3 nucleotides read TGCGCCAGCAGTGAGAGGGTAGCGGGGATCACAGATACGCAGTATTTT. As protein: CASSERVAGITDTQYF.

The rearrangement joins TRBV7-2 to TRBJ2-7; unclear D gene. The V gene's germline CDR1 is SGHTA and CDR2 FQGNSA. This CDR3 has 13 residues. V dropped 3 bases and J dropped 3 bases, with 9 bases sitting between them. The CDR3 DNA follows: TGTGCCAGCAGCTTTTCCCACAGCTACGAGCAGTACTTC. Its protein is CASSFSHSYEQYF.

The rearrangement uses TRBV4-2 and TRBJ1-2, with 7 bases aligning to TRBD1. Germline values: CDR1 LGHNA, CDR2 YNFKEQ. Germline trimming cut 0 bases from V and 6 bases from J; bases unmatched to any gene: 4. This CDR3 is built from 14 residues. CDR3 protein: CASSQEGGGDGYTF. CDR3 DNA: TGTGCCAGCAGCCAAGAAGGAGGGGGCGATGGCTACACCTTC.

The chain couples TRBV19 to TRBJ1-5; no clear D gene. Germline V gene lookup returns CDR1 LNHDA and CDR2 SQIVND (reference sequence). Trimming stripped 5 bases from V and 6 bases from J, with 20 bases between. The CDR3 is 16 amino acids. The CDR3 nucleotides read TGTGCCAGTAGTTACCCGGTGGAGGGTCTCGGTCAGCCCCAGCATTTT. Translated, it gives CASSYPVEGLGQPQHF.

In DNA, the CDR3 is TGTGCCAGCAAGTCCGACGGGTATAATCAGCCCCAGCATTTT. Translation: CASKSDGYNQPQHF. The V gene is TRBV27, the J gene TRBJ1-5; D unresolved. CDR3 length equals 14 residues. Trimming stripped 7 bases from V and 4 bases from J, with 14 bases between. In germline, CDR1 is MNHEY, CDR2 SMNVEV (reference sequence).

This chain uses TRBV15 with TRBJ2-1; 11 bases agree with TRBD2. The CDR3 is 16 amino acids. CDR1 is LNHNV, CDR2 YYDKDF, per germline (reference sequence). V trimming: 5 bases; J trimming: 6 bases; junction bases outside the gene matches: 9. CDR3 protein: CATSPRTSGPSNEQFF. The CDR3 coding sequence is TGTGCCACCAGCCCGAGGACTAGCGGGCCCTCCAATGAGCAGTTCTTC.

The chain uses TRBV13 and TRBJ2-5; 10 nucleotides align to TRBD2. The ends lost 1 base at V and 5 bases at J; junction bases unmatched: 7. The CDR3 is 16 amino acids. Germline CDR1 and CDR2: PRHDT and FYEKMQ (reference sequence). The CDR3: CASSLAGTSVRETQYF. CDR3 bases: TGTGCCAGCAGCTTAGCTGGGACTAGCGTCAGGGAGACCCAGTACTTC.